The sequence of this T cell receptor (beta chain) was determined in a study of early T cells in non-severe SARS-CoV-2 infection. One entry per CDR3 protein, called by TCRdb with MiXCR from the 5' RACE reads. The table has roughly 80,000 distinct CDR3 sequences, about 9.6% seen once; the top ten hold roughly 5%. This clonotype showed up many times. This CDR3 has 14 residues. The receptor's source is an adult who was a healthcare worker with PCR-confirmed SARS-CoV-2 infection or an uninfected control (not recorded which). V is TRBV21-1 and J is TRBJ1-2; the table's TRBD1 call for D was not verified on the DNA. TRBV21-1 is assigned pseudogene status. Sample: whole blood. The CDR3 sequence is CASSWTVNPYGYTF. Written as DNA, the CDR3 is TGTGCCAGCAGCTGGACAGTGAACCCCTATGGCTACACCTTC.